This T cell receptor beta chain was profiled in a study of cytomegalovirus exposure and HLA in healthy donors. The CDR3 consists of 14 residues. Germline-derived CDR1 and CDR2 are SEHNR and FQNEAQ (reference sequence). Trimming cost V 4 bases and J 5 bases, with 11 bases left between them. This clone appeared a few times. PCR was performed using 60 Vbeta and 13 Jbeta primers. Clones were sequenced by immunoSEQ multiplex PCR, and TCRdb holds only the in-frame ones, with some missing. The sample lists roughly 93,000 clones, around 74% occurring once. The J gene is TRBJ1-4, the V gene TRBV7-9; D is uncertain. The source is a male donor in good health and CMV-seronegative. Source material: PBMCs. The DNA of the CDR3 is TGTGCCAGCAGCTCCCCGGGAGAGAATGAAAAACTGTTTTTT. This sequence encodes CASSSPGENEKLFF.